Listed below are T cell receptor beta chains from one sample, sequenced in a study of blood T cell repertoires in COVID-19. Sequenced by immunoSEQ multiplex PCR; TCRdb stores in-frame clones only, minus some. The table has under 300,000 clones, around 86% seen once. Sample: peripheral blood. Receptors originate from a woman in her sixties or seventies with active or convalescent COVID-19. The conserved cysteine and the conserved F or W are not part of the CDR3 here. Each record gives: CDR3 protein, V gene, J gene.

CDR3: ASARHTEAF
V: TRBV5-6
J: TRBJ1-1

CDR3: ASNEGSGDTQY
V: TRBV19
J: TRBJ2-3

CDR3: ASSQVLGGGGYT
V: TRBV3-1/TRBV3-2
J: TRBJ1-2

CDR3: AINRGSGGYEQY
V: TRBV10-3
J: TRBJ2-7

CDR3: ASSPRAGTTVQPQH
V: TRBV7-8
J: TRBJ1-5

CDR3: ASSLGGDSNQPQH
V: TRBV5-8
J: TRBJ1-5

CDR3: ASSPPARLNTEAF
V: TRBV18
J: TRBJ1-1

CDR3: ASTRGGSRTEAF
V: TRBV7-6
J: TRBJ1-1

CDR3: ASWTGDPSTDTQY
V: TRBV28
J: TRBJ2-3

CDR3: ASSQDQSYTDTQY
V: TRBV4-3
J: TRBJ2-3

CDR3: ASSTDGGTEAF
V: TRBV5-1
J: TRBJ1-1

CDR3: ASSTLTDSVDNSPLH
V: TRBV19
J: TRBJ1-6

CDR3: ASSQVGGRGITDTQY
V: TRBV3-1/TRBV3-2
J: TRBJ2-3

CDR3: ASSPLWGEYRGYT
V: TRBV7-2
J: TRBJ1-2

CDR3: ASSPTRTDTQY
V: TRBV3-1/TRBV3-2
J: TRBJ2-3

CDR3: ATQAGVTGELF
V: TRBV10-3
J: TRBJ2-2

CDR3: ASRTAGITDTQY
V: TRBV5-1
J: TRBJ2-3

CDR3: SVTQGHAYGYT
V: TRBV29-1
J: TRBJ1-2

CDR3: ATSRDRTEAF
V: TRBV15
J: TRBJ1-1

CDR3: ASSIPQGGKNQPQH
V: TRBV19
J: TRBJ1-5

CDR3: ASSLGTGLNTEAF
V: TRBV11-2
J: TRBJ1-1

CDR3: ASSVGTTSYNEQF
V: TRBV5-1
J: TRBJ2-1

CDR3: ASSPPGQGSGNTIY
V: TRBV18
J: TRBJ1-3

CDR3: ASSTQVGGEKLF
V: TRBV11-2
J: TRBJ1-4

CDR3: ASSMRRETQY
V: TRBV19
J: TRBJ2-5

CDR3: ASSQAVGDSPLH
V: TRBV4-1
J: TRBJ1-6

CDR3: ASSYGPGGQPQH
V: TRBV6-5
J: TRBJ1-5

CDR3: ASSIDRGLYGYT
V: TRBV6-5
J: TRBJ1-2

CDR3: ASSLGHFQETQY
V: TRBV5-6
J: TRBJ2-5

CDR3: ASSLGQGNEKLF
V: TRBV5-1
J: TRBJ1-4

CDR3: ASSPPQGGSKIQGNTEAF
V: TRBV5-1
J: TRBJ1-1

CDR3: ASSYSTGSGNTIY
V: TRBV6-5
J: TRBJ1-3

CDR3: ASTQRAGTYEQY
V: TRBV7-2
J: TRBJ2-7

CDR3: ASSFDRDEQY
V: TRBV5-6
J: TRBJ2-7

CDR3: ASSLAAGYNEQF
V: TRBV18
J: TRBJ2-1

CDR3: ASSSAGEKLF
V: TRBV7-2
J: TRBJ1-4

CDR3: ASSPKPPTSGRYNEQF
V: TRBV18
J: TRBJ2-1

CDR3: ASRQQENTEAF
V: TRBV5-1
J: TRBJ1-1

CDR3: ASSLGGQGVTEAF
V: TRBV5-8
J: TRBJ1-1

CDR3: ASKATERSGELF
V: TRBV6-4
J: TRBJ2-2

CDR3: ASSKLAGPSSYEQY
V: TRBV10-1
J: TRBJ2-7

CDR3: ASSKDRLNYGYT
V: TRBV10-2
J: TRBJ1-2

CDR3: ASSYSSGGLNEQF
V: TRBV6-6
J: TRBJ2-1

CDR3: ASSLAGRSWGEKLF
V: TRBV7-8
J: TRBJ1-4

CDR3: ASSPPGQMNTEAF
V: TRBV18
J: TRBJ1-1

CDR3: ASRRGGSYNEQF
V: TRBV27
J: TRBJ2-1

CDR3: ASSVKGTGGYT
V: TRBV25-1
J: TRBJ1-2

CDR3: ASSHTGGYEQF
V: TRBV11-2
J: TRBJ2-1

CDR3: ASSLGGEQF
V: TRBV6-2/TRBV6-3
J: TRBJ2-1

CDR3: ASSPKPREQY
V: TRBV7-2
J: TRBJ2-7

CDR3: ASSPDREMGGELF
V: TRBV19
J: TRBJ2-2

CDR3: ASSLGTVNTEAF
V: TRBV5-1
J: TRBJ1-1

CDR3: ASSPPGTGGTNEQY
V: TRBV5-6
J: TRBJ2-7

CDR3: ASSYRHSNQPQH
V: TRBV3-1/TRBV3-2
J: TRBJ1-5

CDR3: ASSRSQPQGVPLH
V: TRBV6-5
J: TRBJ1-6